This T cell receptor beta chain was captured by sequencing in a study of blood T cell repertoires in COVID-19 (dated by TCRdb to the early 2020s). For the study in its entirety: Collaborator samples came from the United States, Italy and Spain and covered acute and convalescent phases of COVID-19. The material from the prospective study consisted of cDNA or gDNA derived from T cells, B-cell-depleted T cells, or PBMCs. Subjects who had been exposed to COVID-19, were actively infected with it, or had recovered from it provided the deeply sampled blood TCRbeta repertoires that made up the dataset. A freely available public database, intended as a resource for researchers studying the immune response to SARS-CoV-2, is where the repertoires were released. Samples came from the ongoing ImmuneRACE study (first 160 participants) plus 1,254 subjects from 6 global collaborators. The sample metadata nearly always contained a de-identified subject ID, COVID-19 status, age in years and sex. Where available, HLA class I and class II types were taken from metadata supplied by the sample provider and were not determined by assay-based typing.

A remark on this clone: Its antigen target is currently unknown. No clone much larger than this one lies a single base away; base qualities are absent.

V drops 1 base and J drops 0 bases, leaving 6 bases in between. Including cysteine and phenylalanine, the CDR3 has 14 amino acids. Here the CDR3 DNA is all that survives: 42 bases in frame from base 1. According to the germline V gene, CDR1 reads SNHLY and CDR2 reads FYNNEI. TCRbeta CDR3 regions were amplified from genomic DNA using the immunoSEQ Assay, a bias-controlled multiplex PCR. Under the source paper's analysis protocol: Within the assay, amplification of reference gene primers was used to estimate how many nucleated cells each sample contained. To quantify the absolute abundance of each unique TCRbeta CDR3 rearrangement, sequence reads were collapsed and filtered. For each sample, productive Simpson clonality was calculated by taking the square root of Simpson's diversity index across productive rearrangements. As stored in TCRdb, this immuneACCESS dataset retains in-frame rearrangements with V and J assigned. A fraction of the clones does not appear; measured against another copy, unresolved V genes explain less than half of the discrepancy, and the remainder lacks a known reason. For V, J and clone size, that table is used; D and trimming come from the DNA. The sample yields about 210,000 clones; around nine tenths were counted once. Around 1.7% of the sample lies in the top ten.

What the research found in general, with its limitations: The amount of clinical and demographic metadata varied by source and participant and was provided uncurated.

Collaborating institutions collected whole blood in K2EDTA tubes following their own protocols. For TCRbeta analysis, collaborator samples were shipped as frozen whole blood, as isolated PBMCs, or as DNA extracted from either sample type. The chain employs TRBV2 and TRBJ1-1, with the D gene call left open. The TCR comes from a young man with active or convalescent COVID-19. The specimen was peripheral blood. The CDR3 here reads CASSEDGVNTEAFF. The sequenced DNA: TGTGCCAGCAGTGAAGACGGGGTGAACACTGAAGCTTTCTTT.